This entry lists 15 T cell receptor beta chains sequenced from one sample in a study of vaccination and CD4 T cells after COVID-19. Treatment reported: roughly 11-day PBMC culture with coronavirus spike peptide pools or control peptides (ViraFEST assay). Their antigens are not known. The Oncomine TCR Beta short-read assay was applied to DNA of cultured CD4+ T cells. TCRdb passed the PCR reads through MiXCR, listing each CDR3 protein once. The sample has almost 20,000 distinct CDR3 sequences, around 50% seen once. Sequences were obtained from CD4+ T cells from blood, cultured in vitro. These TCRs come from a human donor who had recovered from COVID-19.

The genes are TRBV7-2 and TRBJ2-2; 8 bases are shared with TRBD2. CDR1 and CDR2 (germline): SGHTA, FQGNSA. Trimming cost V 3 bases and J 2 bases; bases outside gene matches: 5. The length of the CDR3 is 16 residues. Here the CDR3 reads CASSFWTSPNTGELFF. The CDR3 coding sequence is TGTGCCAGCAGCTTCTGGACTAGCCCCAACACCGGGGAGCTGTTTTTT.

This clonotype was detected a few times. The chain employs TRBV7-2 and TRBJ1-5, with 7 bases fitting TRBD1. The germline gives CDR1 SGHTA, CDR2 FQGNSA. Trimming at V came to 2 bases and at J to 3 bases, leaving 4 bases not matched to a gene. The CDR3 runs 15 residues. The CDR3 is CASSLTGAFNQPQHF. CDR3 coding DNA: TGTGCCAGCAGCTTAACAGGGGCCTTCAATCAGCCCCAGCATTTT.

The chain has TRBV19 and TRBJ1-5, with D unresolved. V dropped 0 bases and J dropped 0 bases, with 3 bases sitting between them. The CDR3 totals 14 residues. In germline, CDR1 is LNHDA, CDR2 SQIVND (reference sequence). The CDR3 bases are TGTGCCAGTAGTATAGAGGATAGCAATCAGCCCCAGCATTTT. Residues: CASSIEDSNQPQHF.

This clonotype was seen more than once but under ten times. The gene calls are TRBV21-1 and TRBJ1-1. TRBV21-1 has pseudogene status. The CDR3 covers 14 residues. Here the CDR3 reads CASSKLGIDTEAFF. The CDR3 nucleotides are TGTGCCAGCAGCAAATTAGGGATAGACACTGAAGCTTTCTTT.

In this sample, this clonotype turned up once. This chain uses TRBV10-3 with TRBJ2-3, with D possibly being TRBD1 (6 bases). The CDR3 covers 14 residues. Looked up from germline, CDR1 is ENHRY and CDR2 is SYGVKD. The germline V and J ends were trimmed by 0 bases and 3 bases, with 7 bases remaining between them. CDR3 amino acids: CAISESGQTDTQYF. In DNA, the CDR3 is TGTGCCATCAGTGAGTCAGGACAGACAGATACGCAGTATTTT.

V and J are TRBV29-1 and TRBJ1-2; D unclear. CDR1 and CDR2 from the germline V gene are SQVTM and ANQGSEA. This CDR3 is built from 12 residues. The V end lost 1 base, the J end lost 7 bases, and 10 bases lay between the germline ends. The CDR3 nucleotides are TGCAGCGTTGAAGTGAGTTCGTTTGGCTACACCTTC. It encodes CSVEVSSFGYTF.

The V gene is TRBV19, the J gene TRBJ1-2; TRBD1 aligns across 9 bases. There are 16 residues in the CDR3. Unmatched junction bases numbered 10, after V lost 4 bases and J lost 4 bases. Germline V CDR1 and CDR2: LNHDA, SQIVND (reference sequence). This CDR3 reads CASSKPSGQGPYGYTF. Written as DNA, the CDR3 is TGTGCCAGTAGTAAGCCATCAGGACAGGGGCCCTATGGCTACACCTTC.

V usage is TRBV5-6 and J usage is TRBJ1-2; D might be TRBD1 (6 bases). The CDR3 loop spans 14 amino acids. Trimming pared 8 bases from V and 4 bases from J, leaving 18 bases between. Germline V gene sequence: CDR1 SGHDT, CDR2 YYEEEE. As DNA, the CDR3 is TGTGCCAGTCCTATCGGGGGCCTACTCTATGGCTACACCTTC. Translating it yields CASPIGGLLYGYTF.

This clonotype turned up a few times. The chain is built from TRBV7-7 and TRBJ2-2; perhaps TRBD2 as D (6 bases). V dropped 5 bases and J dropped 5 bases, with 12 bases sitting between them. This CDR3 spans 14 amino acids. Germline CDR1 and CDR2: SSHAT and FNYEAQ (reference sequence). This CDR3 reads CASSQPGLTGELFF. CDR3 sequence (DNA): TGTGCCAGCAGCCAACCGGGACTGACCGGGGAGCTGTTTTTT.

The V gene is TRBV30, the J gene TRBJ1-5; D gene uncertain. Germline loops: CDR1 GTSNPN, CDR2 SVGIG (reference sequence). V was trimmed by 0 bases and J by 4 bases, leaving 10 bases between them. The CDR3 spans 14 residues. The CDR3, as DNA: TGTGCCTGGAGTGTACTGGGGATAAATCAGCCCCAGCATTTT. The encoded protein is CAWSVLGINQPQHF.

Here the CDR3 reads CASGLHVLGGRTEAFF. The CDR3 region has the DNA TGTGCTAGTGGTTTGCATGTTTTGGGGGGGCGTACTGAAGCTTTCTTT. This chain uses TRBV12-5 with TRBJ1-1, with a tentative D call TRBD1 (6 bases). Trimming cost V 2 bases and J 5 bases, with 18 bases left between them. CDR3 length: 16 residues. Germline V lookup: CDR1 LGHNT, CDR2 FRNRAP. Looking up the rest from reference TRBV12-5 and TRBJ1-1 gives the full variable domain: DARVTQTPRHKVTEMGQEVTMRCQPILGHNTVFWYRQTMMQGLELLAYFRNRAPLDDSGMPKDRFSAEMPDATLATLKIQPSEPRDSAVYFCASGLHVLGGRTEAFFGQGTRLTVV.

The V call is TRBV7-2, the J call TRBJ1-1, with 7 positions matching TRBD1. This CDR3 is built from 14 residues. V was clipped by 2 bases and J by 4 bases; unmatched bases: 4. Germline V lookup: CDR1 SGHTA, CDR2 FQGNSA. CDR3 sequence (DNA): TGTGCCAGCAGCTTACAGGGGGGGATCACTGAAGCTTTCTTT. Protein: CASSLQGGITEAFF.

The CDR3 region is CASSIPGQGAVEAFF. CDR3 in DNA: TGTGCCAGCTCAATACCGGGACAGGGGGCAGTTGAAGCTTTCTTT. The chain couples TRBV18 to TRBJ1-1, with 12 bases lining up with TRBD1. Germline CDR1 reads KGHSH; CDR2 reads LQKENI. The CDR3 consists of 15 residues. V was clipped by 5 bases and J by 7 bases; unmatched bases: 8.

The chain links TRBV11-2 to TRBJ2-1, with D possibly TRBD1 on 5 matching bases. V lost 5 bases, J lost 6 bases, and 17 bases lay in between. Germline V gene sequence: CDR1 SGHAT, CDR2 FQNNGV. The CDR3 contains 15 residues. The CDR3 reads CASSPKGNPPNEQFF. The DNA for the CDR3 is TGTGCCAGCAGCCCCAAGGGGAACCCTCCCAATGAGCAGTTCTTC.

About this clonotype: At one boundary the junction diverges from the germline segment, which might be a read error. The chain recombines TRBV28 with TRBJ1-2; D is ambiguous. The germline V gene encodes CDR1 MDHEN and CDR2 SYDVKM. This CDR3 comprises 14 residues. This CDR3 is CASSSAARIYSYTF. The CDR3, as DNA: TGTGCCAGTAGTTCGGCAGCCCGTATATATAGCTACACCTTC.